This is a list of T cell receptor beta chains from one sample in a study of blood T cells in healthy people across ages. TCRdb re-called the 5' RACE reads with MiXCR, one entry per CDR3 protein. The sample shows 730,000 or so distinct CDR3 sequences, more than 40% of them seen only once. Sequenced material: blood. The receptor set was obtained from an older woman in good health. Both conserved end residues are part of each CDR3. A D gene is named only where the DNA matches it firmly. Expanded clones get a size class; other rows say once, few or many, or leave the size out.

>TRBJ2-7|TRBV20-1|NA|NA
CSARPGVSYEQYF
TGCAGTGCTAGACCAGGAGTCTCCTACGAGCAGTACTTC
>TRBJ1-6|TRBV5-6|NA|NA
CASSLGGSPPALPLHF
TGTGCCAGCAGCTTGGGGGGCAGTCCTCCAGCCTTACCCCTCCACTTT
>TRBJ2-3|TRBV5-6|NA|NA
CASTTGAAASTDTQYF
TGTGCCAGCACCACCGGAGCAGCGGCCAGCACAGATACGCAGTATTTT
>TRBJ2-1|TRBV20-1|once|TRBD2
CSAGLAENEQFF
TGCAGTGCTGGACTAGCGGAGAATGAGCAGTTCTTC
>TRBJ2-7|TRBV20-1|many|TRBD2
CSASLPAGGFEQYF
TGCAGTGCCTCGCTGCCAGCGGGAGGGTTCGAGCAGTACTTC
>TRBJ2-7|TRBV18|NA|NA
CASSQGPDSSYNEQYF
TGTGCCAGCTCACAGGGCCCCGATAGCTCCTACAATGAGCAGTACTTC
>TRBJ2-7|TRBV4-2|few|NA
CASSQEVRSALYEQYF
TGTGCCAGCAGCCAAGAAGTAAGGTCCGCACTTTACGAGCAGTACTTC
>TRBJ2-5|TRBV20-1|NA|NA
CSAPLETQYF
TGCAGTGCTCCCCTCGAGACCCAGTACTTC
>TRBJ2-3|TRBV2|NA|NA
CASSESGGPRDTQYF
TGTGCCAGCAGTGAATCCGGGGGGCCACGGGATACGCAGTATTTT
>TRBJ2-5|TRBV12-3/TRBV12-4|few|NA
CASSFNPIDGETQYF
TGTGCCAGCAGTTTTAATCCGATTGACGGTGAGACCCAGTACTTC
>TRBJ2-7|TRBV24-1|NA|NA
CATSDPRDLSYEQYF
TGTGCCACCAGTGATCCCCGGGACTTGTCCTACGAGCAGTACTTC
>TRBJ2-3|TRBV29-1|NA|NA
CSLNRGSTDTQYF
TGCAGCCTCAATCGGGGGAGCACAGATACGCAGTATTTT
>TRBJ2-7|TRBV20-1|NA|NA
CSAIPIDRNSYEQYF
TGCAGTGCTATTCCCATCGACAGGAACTCCTACGAGCAGTACTTC
>TRBJ2-7|TRBV27|few|NA
CASSPLAVYEQYF
TGTGCCAGCAGCCCACTAGCAGTTTACGAGCAGTACTTC
>TRBJ2-7|TRBV6-1|NA|TRBD2
CATGTSGRGEQYF
TGTGCCACCGGGACTAGCGGGAGAGGCGAGCAGTACTTC
>TRBJ1-2|TRBV27|NA|NA
CASSLMPGDGYTF
TGTGCCAGCAGTTTAATGCCTGGGGACGGCTACACCTTC
>TRBJ2-7|TRBV4-2|NA|TRBD2
CASSQDYASGDIYEQYF
TGTGCCAGCAGCCAAGATTACGCTAGCGGGGACATTTACGAGCAGTACTTC
>TRBJ2-1|TRBV9|NA|TRBD1
CASSVQGVSYNEQFF
TGTGCCAGCAGCGTACAGGGGGTCTCCTACAATGAGCAGTTCTTC
>TRBJ2-7|TRBV6-5|NA|NA
CASSSDRSLYEQYF
TGTGCCAGCAGTTCCGACAGATCCCTTTACGAGCAGTACTTC
>TRBJ2-5|TRBV20-1|NA|NA
CSAITPQETQYF
TGCAGTGCTATCACTCCCCAAGAGACCCAGTACTTC
>TRBJ2-7|TRBV7-2|NA|TRBD2
CASSLDSAGLYEQYF
TGTGCCAGCAGCTTAGATTCAGCGGGGTTATACGAGCAGTACTTC
>TRBJ2-7|TRBV10-3|few|TRBD2
CATTTSGSSYEQYF
TGTGCCACTACTACTAGCGGGAGCTCCTACGAGCAGTACTTC
>TRBJ2-3|TRBV4-1|NA|TRBD1
CASSQTDRDLRYF
TGCGCCAGCAGCCAAACCGACAGGGATCTACGGTATTTT